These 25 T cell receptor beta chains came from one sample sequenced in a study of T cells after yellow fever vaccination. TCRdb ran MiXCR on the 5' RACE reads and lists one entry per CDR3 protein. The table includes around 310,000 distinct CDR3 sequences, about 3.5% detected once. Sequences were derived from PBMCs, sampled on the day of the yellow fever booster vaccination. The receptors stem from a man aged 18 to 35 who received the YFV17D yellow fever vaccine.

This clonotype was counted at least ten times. The CDR3 DNA is TGTGCCAGCAGAGCGGGGGGCTCCTACGAGCAGTACTTC. Translated: CASRAGGSYEQYF. The gene calls are TRBV7-9 and TRBJ2-7, with 9 bases identical to TRBD2. This CDR3 comprises 13 residues. V was pared by 6 bases and J by 0 bases, with 0 bases of the junction left unmatched. Per the germline V gene, CDR1 is SEHNR and CDR2 is FQNEAQ (reference sequence).

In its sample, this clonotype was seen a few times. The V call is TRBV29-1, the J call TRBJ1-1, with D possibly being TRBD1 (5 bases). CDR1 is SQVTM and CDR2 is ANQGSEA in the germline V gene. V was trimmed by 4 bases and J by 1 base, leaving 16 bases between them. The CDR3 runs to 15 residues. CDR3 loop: CSVGSRMGGNTEAFF. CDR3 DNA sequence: TGCAGCGTTGGTAGCAGGATGGGGGGGAACACTGAAGCTTTCTTT.

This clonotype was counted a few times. DNA of the CDR3: TGTGCCAGTAGTAGTGGCGGACAAAGGGCGCAGTATTTT. Translated, it gives CASSSGGQRAQYF. V and J are TRBV19 and TRBJ2-3; D perhaps matches TRBD1 (5 bases). The CDR3 runs to 13 residues. Germline assignment: CDR1 LNHDA and CDR2 SQIVND (reference sequence). V was pared by 4 bases and J by 10 bases, with 15 bases between.

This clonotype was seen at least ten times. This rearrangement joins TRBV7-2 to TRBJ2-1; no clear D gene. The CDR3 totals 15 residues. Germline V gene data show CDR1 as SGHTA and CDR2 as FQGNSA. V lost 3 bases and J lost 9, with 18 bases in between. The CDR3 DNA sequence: TGTGCCAGCAGCTTGGAGCCCGCCAGGAAGGGTGAGCAGTTCTTC. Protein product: CASSLEPARKGEQFF.

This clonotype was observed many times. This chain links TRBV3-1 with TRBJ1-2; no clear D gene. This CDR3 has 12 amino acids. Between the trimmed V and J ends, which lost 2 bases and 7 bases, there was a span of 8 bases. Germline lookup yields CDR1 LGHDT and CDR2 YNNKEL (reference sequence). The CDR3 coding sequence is TGTGCCAGCAGCCAATCGTGGGTTGGCTACACCTTC. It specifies CASSQSWVGYTF.

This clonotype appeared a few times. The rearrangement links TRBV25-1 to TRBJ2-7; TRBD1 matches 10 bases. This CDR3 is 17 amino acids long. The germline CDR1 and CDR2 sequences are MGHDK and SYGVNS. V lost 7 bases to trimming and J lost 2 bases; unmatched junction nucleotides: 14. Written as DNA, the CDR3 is TGTGCCAGCAACCAATCACGTTCGACAGGGGGCACCTACGAGCAGTACGTC. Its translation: CASNQSRSTGGTYEQYV.

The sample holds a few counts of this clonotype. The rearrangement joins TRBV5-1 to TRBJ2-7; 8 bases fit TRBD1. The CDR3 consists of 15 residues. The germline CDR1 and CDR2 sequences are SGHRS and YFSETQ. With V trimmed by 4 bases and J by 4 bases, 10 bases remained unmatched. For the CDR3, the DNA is TGCGCCAGCAGCATCGGGACAGGCGGGGCTTACGAGCAGTACTTC. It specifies CASSIGTGGAYEQYF.

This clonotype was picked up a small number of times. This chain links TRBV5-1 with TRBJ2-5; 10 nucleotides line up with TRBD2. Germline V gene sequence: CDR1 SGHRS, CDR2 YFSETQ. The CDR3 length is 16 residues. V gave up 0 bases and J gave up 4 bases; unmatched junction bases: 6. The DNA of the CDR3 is TGCGCCAGCAGCTTGGCCATAGCGGGGGGAGGAGAGACCCAGTACTTC. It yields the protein CASSLAIAGGGETQYF.

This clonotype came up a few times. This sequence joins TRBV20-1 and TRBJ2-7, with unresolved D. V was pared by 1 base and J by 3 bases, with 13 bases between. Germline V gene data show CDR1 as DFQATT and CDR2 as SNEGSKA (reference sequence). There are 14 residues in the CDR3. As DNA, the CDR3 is TGCAGTGCTAGAGGGAGACATGATTTCTACGAGCAGTACTTC. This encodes CSARGRHDFYEQYF.

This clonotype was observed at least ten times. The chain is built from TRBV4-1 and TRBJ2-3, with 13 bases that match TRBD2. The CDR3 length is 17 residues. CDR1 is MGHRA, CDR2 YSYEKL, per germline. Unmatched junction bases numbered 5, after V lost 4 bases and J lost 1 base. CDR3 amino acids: CASSPWTSGGGTDTQYF. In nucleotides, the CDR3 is TGCGCCAGCAGCCCTTGGACTAGCGGGGGAGGCACAGATACGCAGTATTTT.

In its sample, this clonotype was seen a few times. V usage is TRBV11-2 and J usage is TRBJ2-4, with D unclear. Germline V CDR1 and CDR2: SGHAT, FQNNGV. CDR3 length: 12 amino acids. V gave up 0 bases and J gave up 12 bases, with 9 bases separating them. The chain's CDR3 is CASSLDPTTQYF. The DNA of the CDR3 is TGTGCCAGCAGCTTAGATCCAACGACTCAGTACTTC.

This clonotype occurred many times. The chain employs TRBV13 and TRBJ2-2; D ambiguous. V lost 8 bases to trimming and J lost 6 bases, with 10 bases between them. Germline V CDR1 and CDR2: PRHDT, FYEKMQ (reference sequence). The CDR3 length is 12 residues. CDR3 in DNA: TGTGCCAGCCTGGGATGGCCCGGGGAGCTGTTTTTT. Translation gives CASLGWPGELFF.

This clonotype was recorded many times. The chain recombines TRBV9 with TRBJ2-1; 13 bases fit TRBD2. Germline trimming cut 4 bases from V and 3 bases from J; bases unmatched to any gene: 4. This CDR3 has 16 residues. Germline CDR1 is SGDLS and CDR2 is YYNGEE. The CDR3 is CASSLTSGGRYNEQFF. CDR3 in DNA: TGTGCCAGCAGCCTGACTAGCGGGGGGCGCTACAATGAGCAGTTCTTC.

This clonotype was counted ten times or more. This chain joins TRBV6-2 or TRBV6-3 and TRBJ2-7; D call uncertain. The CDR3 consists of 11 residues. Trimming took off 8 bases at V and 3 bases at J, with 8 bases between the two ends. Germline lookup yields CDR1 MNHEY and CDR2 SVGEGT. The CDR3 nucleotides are TGTGCCAGCGGGATGGGCTACGAGCAGTACTTC. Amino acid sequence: CASGMGYEQYF.

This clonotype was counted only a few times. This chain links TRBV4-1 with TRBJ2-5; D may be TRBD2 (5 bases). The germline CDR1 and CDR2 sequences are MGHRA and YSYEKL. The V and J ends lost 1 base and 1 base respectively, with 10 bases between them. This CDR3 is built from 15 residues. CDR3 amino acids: CASSQGGAVQETQYF. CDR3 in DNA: TGCGCCAGCAGCCAAGGTGGAGCGGTCCAAGAGACCCAGTACTTC.

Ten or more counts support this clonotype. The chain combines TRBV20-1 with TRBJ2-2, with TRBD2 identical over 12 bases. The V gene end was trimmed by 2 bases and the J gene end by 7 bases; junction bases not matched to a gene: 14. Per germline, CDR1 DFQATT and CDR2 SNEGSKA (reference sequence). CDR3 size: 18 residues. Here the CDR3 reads CSARLIPGLAGNIGELFF. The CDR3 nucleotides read TGCAGTGCTAGACTAATCCCCGGACTAGCGGGGAATATCGGGGAGCTGTTTTTT.

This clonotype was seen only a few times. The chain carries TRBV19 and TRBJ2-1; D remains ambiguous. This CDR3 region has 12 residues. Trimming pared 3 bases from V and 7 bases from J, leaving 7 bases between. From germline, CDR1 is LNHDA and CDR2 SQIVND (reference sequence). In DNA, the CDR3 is TGTGCCAGTAGTATGAGCCGGAATGAGCAGTTCTTC. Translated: CASSMSRNEQFF.

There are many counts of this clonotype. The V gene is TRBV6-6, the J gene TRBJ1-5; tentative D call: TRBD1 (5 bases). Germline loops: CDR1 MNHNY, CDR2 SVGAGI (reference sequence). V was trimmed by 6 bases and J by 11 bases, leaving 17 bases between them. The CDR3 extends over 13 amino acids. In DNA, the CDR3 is TGTGCCAGCAGCGAAGACAGCGCGCGGGCCCAGCATTTT. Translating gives CASSEDSARAQHF.

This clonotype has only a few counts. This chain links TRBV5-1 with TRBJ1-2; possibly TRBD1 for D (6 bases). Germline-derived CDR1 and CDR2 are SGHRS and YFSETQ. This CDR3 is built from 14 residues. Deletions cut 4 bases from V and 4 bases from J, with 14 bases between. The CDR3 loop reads CASSPTLDSYGYTF. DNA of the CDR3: TGCGCCAGCAGCCCGACCCTGGACAGCTATGGCTACACCTTC.

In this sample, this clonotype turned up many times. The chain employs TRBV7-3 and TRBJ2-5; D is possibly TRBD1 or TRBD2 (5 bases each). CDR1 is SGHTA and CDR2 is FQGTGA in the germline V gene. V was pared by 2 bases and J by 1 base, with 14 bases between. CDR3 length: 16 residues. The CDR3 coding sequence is TGTGCCAGCAGCTTAGGGGGACGTTCAGTCCAAGAGACCCAGTACTTC. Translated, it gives CASSLGGRSVQETQYF.

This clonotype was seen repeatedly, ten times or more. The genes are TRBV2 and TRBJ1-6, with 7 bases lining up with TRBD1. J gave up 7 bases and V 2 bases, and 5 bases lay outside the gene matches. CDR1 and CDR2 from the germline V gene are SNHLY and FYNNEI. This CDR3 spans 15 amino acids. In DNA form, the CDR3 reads TGTGCCAGCAGTGAAAACAGGGGAGGAAATTCACCCCTCCACTTT. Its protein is CASSENRGGNSPLHF.

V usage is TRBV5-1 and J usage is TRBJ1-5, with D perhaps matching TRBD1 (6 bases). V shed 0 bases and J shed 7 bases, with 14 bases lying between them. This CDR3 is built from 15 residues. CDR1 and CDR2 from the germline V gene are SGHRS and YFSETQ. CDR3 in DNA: TGCGCCAGCAGCTTGGTTCCCGGGGGCGAGCAGCCCCAGCATTTT. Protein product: CASSLVPGGEQPQHF.

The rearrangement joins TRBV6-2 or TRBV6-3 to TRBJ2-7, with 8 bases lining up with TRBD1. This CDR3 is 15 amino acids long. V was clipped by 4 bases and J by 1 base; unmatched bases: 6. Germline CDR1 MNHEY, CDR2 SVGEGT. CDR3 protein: CASSSNRDRSYEQYF. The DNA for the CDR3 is TGTGCCAGCAGTTCAAACCGGGACAGGTCCTACGAGCAGTACTTC.

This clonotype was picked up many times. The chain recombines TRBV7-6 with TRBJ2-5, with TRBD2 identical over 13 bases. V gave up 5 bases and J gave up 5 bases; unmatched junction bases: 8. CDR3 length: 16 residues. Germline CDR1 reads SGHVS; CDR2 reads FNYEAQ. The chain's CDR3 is CASSLLGTSGIETQYF. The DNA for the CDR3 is TGTGCCAGCAGCCTTCTAGGGACTAGCGGGATCGAGACCCAGTACTTC.

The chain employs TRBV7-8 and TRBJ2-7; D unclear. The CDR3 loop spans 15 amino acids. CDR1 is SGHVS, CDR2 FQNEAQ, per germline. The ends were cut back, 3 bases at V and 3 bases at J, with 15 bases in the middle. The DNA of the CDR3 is TGTGCCAGCAGCTTGGGCATTGCAGAGAACTACGAGCAGTACTTC. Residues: CASSLGIAENYEQYF.